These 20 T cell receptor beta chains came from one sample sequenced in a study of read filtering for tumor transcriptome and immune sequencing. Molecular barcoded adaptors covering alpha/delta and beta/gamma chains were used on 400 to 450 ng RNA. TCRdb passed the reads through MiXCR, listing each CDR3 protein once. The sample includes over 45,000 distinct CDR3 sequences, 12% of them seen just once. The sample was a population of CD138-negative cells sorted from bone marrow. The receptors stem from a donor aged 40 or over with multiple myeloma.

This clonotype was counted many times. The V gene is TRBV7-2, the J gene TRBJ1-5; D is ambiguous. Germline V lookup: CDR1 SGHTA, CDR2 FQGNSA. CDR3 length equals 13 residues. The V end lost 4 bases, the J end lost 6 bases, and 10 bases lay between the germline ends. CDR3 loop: CASSSQIGQPQHF. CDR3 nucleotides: TGTGCCAGCAGCTCTCAAATTGGTCAGCCCCAGCATTTT.

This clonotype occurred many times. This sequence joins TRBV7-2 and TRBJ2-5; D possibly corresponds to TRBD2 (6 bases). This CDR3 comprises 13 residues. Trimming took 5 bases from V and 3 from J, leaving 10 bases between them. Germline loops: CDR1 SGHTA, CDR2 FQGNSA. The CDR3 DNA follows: TGTGCCAGCAGCCGGGGGAGAGAAGAGACCCAGTACTTC. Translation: CASSRGREETQYF.

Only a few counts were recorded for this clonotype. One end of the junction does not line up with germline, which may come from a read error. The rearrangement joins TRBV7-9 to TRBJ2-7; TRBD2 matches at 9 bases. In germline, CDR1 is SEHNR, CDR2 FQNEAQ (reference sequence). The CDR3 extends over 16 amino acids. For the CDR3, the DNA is TGTACCAGCAGCGGGAATGGCGGGAGGGTCTCCTACGAGCAGTACTTC. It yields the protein CTSSGNGGRVSYEQYF.

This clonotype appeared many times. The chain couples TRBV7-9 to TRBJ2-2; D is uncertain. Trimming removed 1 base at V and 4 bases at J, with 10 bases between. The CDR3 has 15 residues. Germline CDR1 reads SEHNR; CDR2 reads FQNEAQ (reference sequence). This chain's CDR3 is CASSLDRGATGELFF. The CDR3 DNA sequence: TGTGCCAGCAGCTTAGATCGCGGAGCCACCGGGGAGCTGTTTTTT.

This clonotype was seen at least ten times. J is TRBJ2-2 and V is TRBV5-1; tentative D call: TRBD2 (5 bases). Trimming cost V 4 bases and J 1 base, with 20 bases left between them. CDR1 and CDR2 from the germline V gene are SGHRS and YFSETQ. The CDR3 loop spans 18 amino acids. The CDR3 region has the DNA TGCGCCAGCAGCCCCCGCCCCCGGAGGAAGCAGAACACCGGGGAGCTGTTTTTT. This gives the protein CASSPRPRRKQNTGELFF.

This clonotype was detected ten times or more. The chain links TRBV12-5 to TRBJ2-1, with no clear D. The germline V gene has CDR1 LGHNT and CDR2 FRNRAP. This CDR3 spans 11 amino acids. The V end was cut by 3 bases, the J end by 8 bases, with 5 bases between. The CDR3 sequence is CASGLEDEQFF. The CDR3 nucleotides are TGTGCTAGTGGTTTAGAAGATGAGCAGTTCTTC.

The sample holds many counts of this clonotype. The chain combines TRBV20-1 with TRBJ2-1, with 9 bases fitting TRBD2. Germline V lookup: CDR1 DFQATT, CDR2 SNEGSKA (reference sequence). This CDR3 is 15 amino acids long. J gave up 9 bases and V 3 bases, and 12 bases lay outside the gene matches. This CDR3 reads CSASNRREGRSEQFF. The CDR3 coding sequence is TGCAGTGCTAGTAACCGGCGGGAGGGCCGGAGTGAGCAGTTCTTC.

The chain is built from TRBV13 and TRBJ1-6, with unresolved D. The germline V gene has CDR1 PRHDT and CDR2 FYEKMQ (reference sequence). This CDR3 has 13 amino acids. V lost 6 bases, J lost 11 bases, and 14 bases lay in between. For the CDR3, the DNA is TGTGCCAGCAGGAAAAACGACAATGCACCCCTCCACTTT. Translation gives CASRKNDNAPLHF.

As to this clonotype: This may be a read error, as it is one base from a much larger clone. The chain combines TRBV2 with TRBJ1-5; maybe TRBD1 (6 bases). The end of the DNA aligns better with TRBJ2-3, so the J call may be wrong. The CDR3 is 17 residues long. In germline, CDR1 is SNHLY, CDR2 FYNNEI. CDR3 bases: TGTGCCAGCAGGCGTCAAGGGGGAACTTATAGCAATCAGCCCCAGTATTTT. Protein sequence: CASRRQGGTYSNQPQYF.

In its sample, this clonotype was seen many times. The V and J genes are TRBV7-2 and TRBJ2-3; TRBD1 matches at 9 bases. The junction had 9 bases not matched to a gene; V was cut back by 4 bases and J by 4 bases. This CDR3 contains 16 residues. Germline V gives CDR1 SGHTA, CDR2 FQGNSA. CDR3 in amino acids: CASSSWDREGADTQYF. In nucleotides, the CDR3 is TGTGCCAGCAGCTCTTGGGACAGGGAAGGCGCAGATACGCAGTATTTT.

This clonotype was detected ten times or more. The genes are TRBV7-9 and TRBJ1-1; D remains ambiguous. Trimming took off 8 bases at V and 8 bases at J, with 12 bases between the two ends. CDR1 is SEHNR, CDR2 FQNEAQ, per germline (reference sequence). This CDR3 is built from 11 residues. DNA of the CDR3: TGTGCCAGCCGCGATAGAGGGGAAGCTTTCTTT. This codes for CASRDRGEAFF.

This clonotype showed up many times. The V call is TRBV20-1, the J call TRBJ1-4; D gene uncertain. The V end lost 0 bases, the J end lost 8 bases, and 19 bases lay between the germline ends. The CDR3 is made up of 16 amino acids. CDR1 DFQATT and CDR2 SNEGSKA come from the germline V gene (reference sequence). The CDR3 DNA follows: TGCAGTGCTAGAGATTATATGAGGCGGGGAGGCGAAAAACTGTTTTTT. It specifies CSARDYMRRGGEKLFF.

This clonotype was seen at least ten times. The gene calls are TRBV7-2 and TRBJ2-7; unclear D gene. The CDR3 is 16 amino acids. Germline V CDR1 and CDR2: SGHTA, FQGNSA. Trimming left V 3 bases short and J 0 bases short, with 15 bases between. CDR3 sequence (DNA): TGTGCCAGCAGCTTTACGCCTGACCGGAGCTCCTACGAGCAGTACTTC. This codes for CASSFTPDRSSYEQYF.

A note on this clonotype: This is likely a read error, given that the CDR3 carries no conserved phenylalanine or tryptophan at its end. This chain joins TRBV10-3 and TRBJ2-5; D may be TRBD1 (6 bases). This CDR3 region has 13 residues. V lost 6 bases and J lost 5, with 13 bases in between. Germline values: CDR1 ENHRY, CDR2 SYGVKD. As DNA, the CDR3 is TGTGCCATCAGCCGACAGGCTCGGGAGACCCAGTACTAC. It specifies CAISRQARETQYY.

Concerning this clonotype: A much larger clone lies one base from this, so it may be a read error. The CDR3 spells CASSSSGSMNTEAFF. The DNA of the CDR3 is TGTGCCAGCAGTTCCTCAGGCAGTATGAACACTGAAGCTTTCTTT. The V gene is TRBV11-3, the J gene TRBJ1-1, with unresolved D. V gave up 6 bases and J gave up 0 bases, with 14 bases separating them. The CDR3 extends over 15 amino acids. Per germline, CDR1 SGHNT and CDR2 YENEEA.

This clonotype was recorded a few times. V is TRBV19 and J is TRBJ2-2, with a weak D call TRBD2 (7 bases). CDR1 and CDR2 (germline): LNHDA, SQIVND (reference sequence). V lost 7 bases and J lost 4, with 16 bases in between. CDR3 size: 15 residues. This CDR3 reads CASTMGGRSTGELFF. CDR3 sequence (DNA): TGTGCCAGTACCATGGGGGGGCGCAGCACCGGGGAGCTGTTTTTT.

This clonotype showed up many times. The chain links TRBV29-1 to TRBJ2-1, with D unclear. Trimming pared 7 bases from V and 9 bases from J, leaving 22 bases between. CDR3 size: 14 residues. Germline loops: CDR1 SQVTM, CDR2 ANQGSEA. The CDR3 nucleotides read TGCAGCGGACTTATCAACCGGGCAGATCCTGAGCAGTTCTTC. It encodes CSGLINRADPEQFF.

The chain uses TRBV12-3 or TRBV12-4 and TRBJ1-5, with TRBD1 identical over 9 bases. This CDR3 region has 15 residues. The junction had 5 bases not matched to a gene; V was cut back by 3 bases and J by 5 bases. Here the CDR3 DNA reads TGTGCCAGCAGTTTCAGGGACAGGGATGATCAGCCCCAGCATTTT. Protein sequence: CASSFRDRDDQPQHF.

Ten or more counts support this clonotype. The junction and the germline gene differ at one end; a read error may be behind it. CDR3 sequence (DNA): TGTGCCAGCAGCTTTGCTCAACCAGGGGAGCTGCTTTTT. This encodes CASSFAQPGELLF. The V gene is TRBV7-9, the J gene TRBJ2-2; D may be TRBD1 (6 bases). Germline loops: CDR1 SEHNR, CDR2 FQNEAQ (reference sequence). This CDR3 contains 13 residues.

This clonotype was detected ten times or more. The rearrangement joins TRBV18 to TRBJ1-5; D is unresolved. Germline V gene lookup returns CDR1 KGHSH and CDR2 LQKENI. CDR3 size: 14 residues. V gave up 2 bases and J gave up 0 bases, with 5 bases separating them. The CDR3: CASSPGYSNQPQHF. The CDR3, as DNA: TGTGCCAGCTCACCAGGGTATAGCAATCAGCCCCAGCATTTT.